The source of this T cell receptor (beta chain) is a study of healthy donors' naive CD4 and CD8 T cells. TCR libraries were built from about 500 ng of total RNA by linear amplification. TCRdb passed the reads through MiXCR, listing each CDR3 protein once. Among about 180,000 distinct CDR3 sequences listed, about 74% were seen once. Trimming took off 0 bases at V and 5 bases at J, with 14 bases between the two ends. The CDR3 sequence is 16 residues long. CDR1 is LNHDA, CDR2 SQIVND, per germline (reference sequence). This clonotype was seen just once. The antigen is unknown. Overall study results and limits: Alpha and beta chains were sequenced in bulk without pairing.

The sequence came from a pool of human donors in good health; the sample pools cells from several healthy donors. The V call is TRBV19, the J call TRBJ2-1; D remains ambiguous. Sequenced material: naive CD4+ and CD8+ T cells sorted from blood, pooled from several donors. CDR3 in amino acids: CASSIDPTTAHNEQFF. For the CDR3, the DNA is TGTGCCAGTAGTATAGACCCGACGACGGCCCACAATGAGCAGTTCTTC.